This T cell receptor beta chain appears in the sequencing data of a study of cytomegalovirus exposure and HLA in healthy donors. This CDR3 is 16 amino acids long. Germline CDR1 MNHEY, CDR2 SVGAGI. The study, taken as a whole, reports: A later analysis showed HLA-associated TCR beta chains outstripping equally common others in clonal expansion. Further analysis was carried out later, and it showed several of the most significant clusters appearing linked to common viral pathogens. What was likely a sequencing artifact was a cluster of highly shared sequence variants.

The PCR made use of 60 Vbeta and 13 Jbeta primers. The repertoire was sequenced with immunoSEQ multiplex PCR; TCRdb's copy has only in-frame clones and lacks some. The sample contains around 170,000 clones, 77% of which appear only once. Comments on this clone: Its antigen is unknown.

Source material: PBMCs. The source of this sequence is a man aged 18-30 years in good health and CMV-seronegative. This sequence joins TRBV6-5 and TRBJ2-5; 9 positions agree with TRBD2. The J call may be faulty, since TRBJ2-7 better matches the DNA end. The CDR3 loop is CASSSLSASGVYEQYF. The DNA of the CDR3 is TGTGCCAGCAGTTCTCTTTCCGCTAGCGGGGTTTACGAGCAGTACTTC.